The 14 T cell receptor beta chains in this list originate from one sample, sequenced in a study of CD8 T cells in Susac syndrome. The RNA, 0.5 to 1 ug, was put through reverse transcription using random hexamers. TCRdb reanalysed the immunoSEQ multiplex PCR reads using MiXCR and keeps one entry per CDR3 protein. Of under 95,000 distinct CDR3 sequences listed, roughly 94% are singletons. Sequencing was performed on CD4+ T cells from PBMCs. Receptor source: a human donor with Susac syndrome.

This chain links TRBV7-2 with TRBJ2-2; D tentatively reads TRBD1 or TRBD2 (5 bases each). Trimming removed 4 bases at V and 5 bases at J, with 14 bases between. Germline V gene data show CDR1 as SGHTA and CDR2 as FQGNSA. This CDR3 spans 15 amino acids. CDR3 nucleotides: TGTGCCAGCAGCTCCCGGGACGGCAATACCGGGGAGCTGTTTTTT. Protein product: CASSSRDGNTGELFF.

The chain uses TRBV12-3 or TRBV12-4 and TRBJ1-5; D might be TRBD1 (6 bases). Trimming shortened V by 6 bases and J by 6 bases, and 12 bases separated the two germline ends. This CDR3 is built from 13 residues. The CDR3: CASRLGGGQPQHF. CDR3 bases: TGTGCCAGCAGGCTAGGGGGAGGTCAGCCCCAGCATTTT.

V usage is TRBV9 and J usage is TRBJ2-5, with TRBD1 identical over 7 bases. V lost 6 bases and J lost 4; bases outside the gene matches: 15. The CDR3 is made up of 16 amino acids. Germline V lookup: CDR1 SGDLS, CDR2 YYNGEE. The CDR3 spells CASTSWAGGLGETQYF. DNA for the CDR3: TGTGCCAGCACCTCATGGGCAGGGGGTCTGGGAGAGACCCAGTACTTC.

The V call is TRBV28, the J call TRBJ1-5, with 9 bases that match TRBD1. The CDR3 has 14 residues. Germline CDR1 and CDR2: MDHEN and SYDVKM. J lost 2 bases, V lost 6 bases, and 2 bases had no gene match. The CDR3 reads CASSWDRGNQPQHF. CDR3 sequence (DNA): TGTGCCAGCAGCTGGGACAGGGGCAATCAGCCCCAGCATTTT.

The CDR3: CASSLDSLRDRFF. CDR3 DNA sequence: TGTGCCAGCAGCTTAGATAGTTTACGGGACAGGTTCTTC. This chain uses TRBV11-2 with TRBJ2-1, with 7 bases that match TRBD1. V lost 0 bases to trimming and J lost 15 bases; unmatched junction nucleotides: 8. Germline loops: CDR1 SGHAT, CDR2 FQNNGV. The CDR3 totals 13 residues.

J is TRBJ2-3 and V is TRBV7-2, with D possibly TRBD2 on 5 matching bases. V was trimmed by 5 bases and J by 2 bases, leaving 11 bases between them. The CDR3 is 14 residues long. Germline V gene lookup returns CDR1 SGHTA and CDR2 FQGNSA. CDR3 nucleotides: TGTGCCAGCAGCGAGCGGTTTTTCACAGATACGCAGTATTTT. Translating it yields CASSERFFTDTQYF.

The rearrangement links TRBV4-1 to TRBJ1-6; 9 nucleotides line up with TRBD1. This CDR3 has 16 amino acids. Germline CDR1 and CDR2: MGHRA and YSYEKL. J was trimmed by 9 bases and V by 0 bases; bases with no gene match: 6. CDR3 bases: TGCGCCAGCAGCCAAGAAAGGGGGACAGGGAGTTCACCCCTCCACTTT. It translates to CASSQERGTGSSPLHF.

This clonotype was recorded a few times. This chain uses TRBV5-6 with TRBJ1-1, with D hard to call. Germline V CDR1 and CDR2: SGHDT, YYEEEE. Trimming shortened V by 0 bases and J by 0 bases, and 6 bases separated the two germline ends. This CDR3 has 14 amino acids. The CDR3 loop reads CASSLGGMNTEAFF. CDR3 sequence (DNA): TGTGCCAGCAGCTTGGGAGGGATGAACACTGAAGCTTTCTTT.

V gene TRBV12-3 or TRBV12-4 combines with J gene TRBJ1-1; D uncertain. Trimming took off 5 bases at V and 2 bases at J, with 9 bases between the two ends. This CDR3 contains 13 residues. CDR3 bases: TGTGCCAGCAGTACCACAGCAAACACTGAAGCTTTCTTT. It encodes CASSTTANTEAFF.

V and J are TRBV29-1 and TRBJ1-2, with 10 bases matching TRBD1. CDR1 is SQVTM and CDR2 is ANQGSEA in the germline V gene. J gave up 4 bases and V 6 bases, and 2 bases lay outside the gene matches. The CDR3 consists of 12 residues. The CDR3 sequence: CSVTGGAYGYTF. CDR3 nucleotides: TGCAGCGTGACAGGGGGCGCCTATGGCTACACCTTC.

The CDR3 DNA reads as TGTGCCAGCAGTTACGAGGCCAGGGGATACGAGCAGTACTTC. It encodes CASSYEARGYEQYF. The chain is built from TRBV6-6 and TRBJ2-7; D might be TRBD1 (6 bases). Deletions cut 2 bases from V and 4 bases from J, with 12 bases between. The CDR3 runs to 14 residues. Per the germline V gene, CDR1 is MNHNY and CDR2 is SVGAGI (reference sequence).

The V and J genes are TRBV14 and TRBJ2-4, with a possible D match to TRBD1 (6 bases). From germline, CDR1 is SGHDN and CDR2 FVKESK. This CDR3 contains 13 residues. Trimming removed 2 bases from V and 9 bases from J, with 11 bases in between. The CDR3 loop reads CASSQSGVIIQYF. Here the CDR3 DNA reads TGTGCCAGCAGCCAATCAGGGGTAATCATTCAGTACTTC.

V is TRBV11-1 and J is TRBJ1-1; tentatively, D is TRBD1 (6 bases). Trimming removed 2 bases at V and 0 bases at J, with 10 bases between. This CDR3 is 15 amino acids long. Germline CDR1 and CDR2: SGHAT and FQDESV (reference sequence). For the CDR3, the DNA is TGTGCCAGCAGCTTAAGGACAGCTCTGAACACTGAAGCTTTCTTT. Its translation: CASSLRTALNTEAFF.

The chain is built from TRBV6-2 or TRBV6-3 and TRBJ1-5; 7 bases align to TRBD1. V was clipped by 6 bases and J by 7 bases; unmatched bases: 12. The CDR3 sequence is 15 residues long. CDR1 is MNHEY and CDR2 is SVGEGT in the germline V gene. CDR3 region: CASRYQDRWGQPQHF. The CDR3 DNA follows: TGTGCCAGCAGATATCAGGACAGGTGGGGCCAGCCCCAGCATTTT.